This is a list of T cell receptor beta chains from one sample in a study of blood T cell repertoires in COVID-19. Sequenced by immunoSEQ multiplex PCR; TCRdb stores in-frame clones only, minus some. Here the sample spans about 23,000 clones, around 94% being singletons. Sequencing was performed on peripheral blood. Every receptor here comes from a woman in her fifties or sixties with active COVID-19. The conserved cysteine and the conserved F or W are not part of the CDR3 here. A D gene is named only where the DNA matches it firmly. Size is omitted from some rows. Given values are once, few, many or a class for expanded clones.

clone size,V gene,CDR3 length,D gene,CDR3 protein
.,TRBV10-3,12,TRBD1,AISETGANSPLH
.,TRBV28,12,.,ASSRQFSYNEQF
.,TRBV10-3,11,.,AISDGTNYGYT
.,TRBV20-1,9,.,SATGGQPQH
.,TRBV6-2/TRBV6-3,11,TRBD1,ASSYKGASGYT
.,TRBV29-1,12,TRBD1,SVWTGLLNTEAF
few,TRBV29-1,10,TRBD1,SVGQGNYGYT
.,TRBV7-3,14,TRBD2,ASSIGFGAGRDTQY
.,TRBV7-9,16,.,ASSPPRGAASSYNEQF
.,TRBV6-1,11,.,ASSEQGTDTQY
.,TRBV19,13,TRBD1,ASSNLDRAGYGYT
once,TRBV28,13,.,ASSLVSTMNTEAF
.,TRBV19,12,TRBD2,ASTMGGSYNEQF
.,TRBV7-8,15,TRBD1,ASSVTGGLSGANVLT
once,TRBV7-8,12,TRBD1,ASSFRDRDEKLF
.,TRBV28,14,.,ASPPIGLSGTDTQY
.,TRBV7-8,13,.,ASSSARGRNTEAF
.,TRBV12-3/TRBV12-4,11,.,ASSWGGGTEAF
.,TRBV6-2/TRBV6-3,11,.,ASSDGRLNEQF
.,TRBV7-9,14,.,ASSPRGGPSTDTQY
.,TRBV2,13,TRBD2,ASTEGTSGLYEQY
.,TRBV6-5,12,.,ASTGTLDLETQY
.,TRBV19,12,.,ASSVSLAKNIQY
.,TRBV7-3,13,.,ASSLEGVDNEKLF
.,TRBV12-3/TRBV12-4,11,.,ASSSPGSYEQY
.,TRBV7-2,13,.,ASSPPSGGRQPQH
.,TRBV3-1/TRBV3-2,11,.,ASSQVAFGQQF
.,TRBV28,15,.,ASSLSGHIFSGNTIY
.,TRBV18,12,TRBD1,ASSPLQGEGGYT
.,TRBV11-3,10,.,ASSPTSGEQF